These T cell receptor beta chains were read from a single sample in a study of T cells in Graves' hyperthyroidism and ophthalmopathy. A single record per CDR3 protein comes from TCRdb applying MiXCR to the multiplex PCR reads. The sample has about 600,000 distinct CDR3 sequences, more than 15% seen once. The sequencing input was blood. These receptors all come from a middle-aged woman with Graves' ophthalmopathy. Both conserved end residues are part of each CDR3. A D gene is named only where the DNA matches it firmly. Expanded clones get a size class; other rows say once, few or many, or leave the size out.

TGTGCCAGCAGTAAGGGGGGTCGAGCTCAGCCCCAGCATTTT	CASSKGGRAQPQHF	TRBV27	-	-	TRBJ1-5
TGTGCCAGCAGCTTAGTGGGGGTCGGTGGCTACACCTTC	CASSLVGVGGYTF	TRBV7-8	-	-	TRBJ1-2
TGTGCCAGCAGTTTACCTCCAGGATCACTCAGGGGCAATGAGCAGTTCTTC	CASSLPPGSLRGNEQFF	TRBV28	-	many	TRBJ2-1
TGTGCCAGCAGGGACCCCAGGGTGGATACGCAGTATTTT	CASRDPRVDTQYF	TRBV2	-	many	TRBJ2-3
TGTGCCACAGGACTAGCGGGAGAGACCCAGTACTTC	CATGLAGETQYF	TRBV7-9	TRBD2	-	TRBJ2-5
TGTGCCAGCCACGGGACAGCGCGCATGAACACTGAAGCTTTCTTT	CASHGTARMNTEAFF	TRBV2	TRBD1	many	TRBJ1-1
TGTGCCAGCAGTTTATTGCGGCCGTCGATAGGAAACACCATATATTTT	CASSLLRPSIGNTIYF	TRBV28	-	many	TRBJ1-3
TGCGCCAGCAGCTTGACTCTCCGGACAGGGAACACTGAAGCTTTCTTT	CASSLTLRTGNTEAFF	TRBV5-1	TRBD1	few	TRBJ1-1
TGCGCCAGCAGCTGGGGACGGGGGTTTAGGAATGAGCAGTTCTTC	CASSWGRGFRNEQFF	TRBV5-1	-	-	TRBJ2-1
TGTGCCAGCAGCGTAGGTAGCGGGAGTATGACGCAGTATTTT	CASSVGSGSMTQYF	TRBV9	TRBD2	-	TRBJ2-3
TGTGCCAGCAGCTTAGCCCCGGGAGTAACCGGGGAGCTGTTTTTT	CASSLAPGVTGELFF	TRBV7-9	-	-	TRBJ2-2
TGCGCCAGCAGCTTGACAGGGGGATACTACAATGAGCAGTTCTTC	CASSLTGGYYNEQFF	TRBV5-1	TRBD1	-	TRBJ2-1
TGTGCCCCCGGGGCAGGGGGCACCGGGGAGCTGTTTTTT	CAPGAGGTGELFF	TRBV11-2	TRBD1	-	TRBJ2-2
TGCAGCGTTGCAGGGGGATCGGGGCGGAATCAAGAGACCCAGTACTTC	CSVAGGSGRNQETQYF	TRBV29-1	TRBD1	many	TRBJ2-5
TGCAGCGTTGAGACAGGGGCGTCCTACGAGCAGTACTTC	CSVETGASYEQYF	TRBV29-1	TRBD1	few	TRBJ2-7
TGTGCCAGCAGCTCCCGGACTAGCGGGAGTATGTACGAGCAGTACTTC	CASSSRTSGSMYEQYF	TRBV7-2	TRBD2	-	TRBJ2-7
TGTGCCAGCAGTGAACAGGGGGAGGTTAAAGGCTACACCTTC	CASSEQGEVKGYTF	TRBV2	TRBD1	few	TRBJ1-2
TGTGCCAGCAGCCCAATGGGACTACCCACAGATACGCAGTATTTT	CASSPMGLPTDTQYF	TRBV7-3	TRBD2	-	TRBJ2-3
TGTGCCAGCAGCTTACGGACTAGCGAGCACGGGGAGCTGTTTTTT	CASSLRTSEHGELFF	TRBV7-3	TRBD2	many	TRBJ2-2
TGCGCCAGCAGCCGCTCGGCAATTGGGGGACACACTGAAGCTTTCTTT	CASSRSAIGGHTEAFF	TRBV5-1	-	-	TRBJ1-1
TGTGCCAGCAGTAGGCGGGGCCTTAACAATGAGCAGTTCTTC	CASSRRGLNNEQFF	TRBV2	-	many	TRBJ2-1
TGTGCCAGCAGGAGAGCGGGAGTCCGGGTCGAGCAGTACTTC	CASRRAGVRVEQYF	TRBV28	TRBD2	many	TRBJ2-7
TGTGCCAGCAGTTTGAAGGGATTCCATTCACCCCTCCACTTT	CASSLKGFHSPLHF	TRBV12-3/TRBV12-4	-	few	TRBJ1-6
TGTGCCACCAGTGAAGCCGGACAACCCCAAGGACAGTACTTC	CATSEAGQPQGQYF	TRBV24-1	-	few	TRBJ2-4
TGTGCCAGCAGAGTAGCGGGAGGGTCCTACAATGAGCAGTTCTTC	CASRVAGGSYNEQFF	TRBV2	TRBD2	many	TRBJ2-1
TGTGCCAGCAGCCTAATATACAGTTCCGAGCAGTACTTC	CASSLIYSSEQYF	TRBV3-1	-	-	TRBJ2-7
TGTGCCAGCAGTTCAGACACACACCTGGGGTACGAGCAGTACTTC	CASSSDTHLGYEQYF	TRBV7-9	-	many	TRBJ2-7
TGTGCCACCAGACTAGCTGCAGATACGCAGTATTTT	CATRLAADTQYF	TRBV27	TRBD2	few	TRBJ2-3
TGTGCCAGCAGGACAGGCGCAGCCTACGAGCAGTACTTC	CASRTGAAYEQYF	TRBV28	-	many	TRBJ2-7
TGCGCCAGCAGCCCTAGATCGGGTGGGAACACTGAAGCTTTCTTT	CASSPRSGGNTEAFF	TRBV5-1	-	many	TRBJ1-1
TGTGCCGCGTCTAGCGGGGGGTACAATGAGCAGTTCTTC	CAASSGGYNEQFF	TRBV6-1	TRBD2	few	TRBJ2-1
TGCAGTGCTACCGGGACTAGCGGGCTCAGCACAGATACGCAGTATTTT	CSATGTSGLSTDTQYF	TRBV20-1	TRBD2	many	TRBJ2-3
TGTGCCAGCAGTCCCCAGAAGAGGGGGGCGGGGACAGATACGCAGTATTTT	CASSPQKRGAGTDTQYF	TRBV12-3/TRBV12-4	-	many	TRBJ2-3
TGTGCCAGCAGCGCCCGGACTGGATTCTACGAGCAGTACTTC	CASSARTGFYEQYF	TRBV5-5	-	many	TRBJ2-7
TGCAGCGTTGGATCTGGGTATGAGCAGTTCTTC	CSVGSGYEQFF	TRBV29-1	-	-	TRBJ2-1
TGTGCCAGCAGCGTAGTTAGTAGCCCTGAAGCTTTCTTT	CASSVVSSPEAFF	TRBV9	-	few	TRBJ1-1
TGTGCCACCCCGCCTGAGGACAGGGACTATGAGCAGTTCTTC	CATPPEDRDYEQFF	TRBV24-1	TRBD1	many	TRBJ2-1
TGTGCCAGCTCACCACCGGGCGAAGTCAACAATGAGCAGTTCTTC	CASSPPGEVNNEQFF	TRBV18	-	-	TRBJ2-1
TGTGCCTGGAGCAGACCGGGACAGGGGGGGAATAGCAATCAGCCCCAGCATTTT	CAWSRPGQGGNSNQPQHF	TRBV30	TRBD1	many	TRBJ1-5
TGTGCCAGCAGTGCTCACGGCGGTGTTAGAGAAGCTTTCTTT	CASSAHGGVREAFF	TRBV6-1	-	-	TRBJ1-1
TGTGCCAGCAGTTTCACAGGGAGGAGCTCCTACAATGAGCAGTTCTTC	CASSFTGRSSYNEQFF	TRBV28	-	few	TRBJ2-1
TGTGCCAGCAGTTTAGCGTTCCGGCGCTCTGGAAACACCATATATTTT	CASSLAFRRSGNTIYF	TRBV12-3/TRBV12-4	-	-	TRBJ1-3
TGTGCCAGCAGTGAAGGAGACATAACCCTTGAAAAACTGTTTTTT	CASSEGDITLEKLFF	TRBV2	-	many	TRBJ1-4
TGTGCCTGGAGTCCTTCCGGGAATAGCAATCAGCCCCAGCATTTT	CAWSPSGNSNQPQHF	TRBV30	-	-	TRBJ1-5
TGTGCCTGGAGTGGACAGGGGTATTCTGAAGCTTTCTTT	CAWSGQGYSEAFF	TRBV30	TRBD1	-	TRBJ1-1
TGCGCCAGCAGCTTGATGGGAGGGGACTATGGCTACACCTTC	CASSLMGGDYGYTF	TRBV5-1	-	few	TRBJ1-2
TGTGCCAGCAGCTTGGGTCTGGGGGACTATGGCTACACCTTC	CASSLGLGDYGYTF	TRBV5-1	-	many	TRBJ1-2
TGTGCCAGTAGTGGGAGGGGGATTTACGAGCAGTACTTC	CASSGRGIYEQYF	TRBV19	-	few	TRBJ2-7
TGCAGTGCTAACACCCTGGGAGATACGCAGTATTTT	CSANTLGDTQYF	TRBV20-1	-	many	TRBJ2-3
TGTGCCAGCAGTCCACCCCAGGTAGTCAATGAGCAGTTCTTC	CASSPPQVVNEQFF	TRBV28	-	many	TRBJ2-1
TGTGCCAGCAGCTTATTAAGTGGGACAGCTAACTATGGCTACACCTTC	CASSLLSGTANYGYTF	TRBV11-3	TRBD1	-	TRBJ1-2
TGTGCCAGCAGCTTATCCCTCCAGTTCTACGAGCAGTACTTC	CASSLSLQFYEQYF	TRBV7-9	-	few	TRBJ2-7
TGCGCCAGCATGGGGATCGGGATGGAGACCCAGTACTTC	CASMGIGMETQYF	TRBV5-1	-	-	TRBJ2-5
TGTGCCACCCGGGGGGGGAGCAATCAGCCCCAGCATTTT	CATRGGSNQPQHF	TRBV12-3/TRBV12-4	-	-	TRBJ1-5
TGTGCCAGCAGTGAAGCCGGTGCTGGGAGGACTTACGAGCAGTACTTC	CASSEAGAGRTYEQYF	TRBV6-1	-	-	TRBJ2-7
TGTGCCAGCAGCTTGGGGGCGCTTACCTACGAGCAGTACTTC	CASSLGALTYEQYF	TRBV5-5	-	few	TRBJ2-7
TGTGCCAGCAGTGAAGCTACTAGCTCATATGGCTACACCTTC	CASSEATSSYGYTF	TRBV2	-	few	TRBJ1-2
TGTGCCAGCTCCGGGACGCAGGCCCAGCCCCAGCATTTT	CASSGTQAQPQHF	TRBV6-1	-	many	TRBJ1-5
TGTGCCAGCTCACTCACGGGACTAGAGAACATTCAGTACTTC	CASSLTGLENIQYF	TRBV18	TRBD2	-	TRBJ2-4